The 8 T cell receptor beta chains listed next were all sequenced from one sample in a study of cytomegalovirus exposure and HLA in healthy donors. Only in-frame clones appear in the TCRdb table, and some are missing; sequencing was by immunoSEQ multiplex PCR. This sample has roughly 75,000 clones, with approximately 94% found just once. The sequenced sample was PBMCs. The receptor set was obtained from a man between 18 and 35 years old in good health and CMV-seropositive.

The chain has TRBV5-1 and TRBJ2-2; 12 positions match TRBD2. The J segment lost 5 bases and the V segment lost 8 bases, leaving 4 bases of the junction unmatched. This CDR3 comprises 14 residues. Germline assignment: CDR1 SGHRS and CDR2 YFSETQ. The DNA for the CDR3 is TGCGCCAGTTCTAGCGGGAGGGGAACCGGGGAGCTGTTTTTT. It yields the protein CASSSGRGTGELFF.

V and J are TRBV19 and TRBJ2-3; a weak D match, TRBD2 (6 bases). CDR3 length: 13 amino acids. From germline, CDR1 is LNHDA and CDR2 SQIVND (reference sequence). V was clipped by 6 bases and J by 6 bases, with 13 bases between them. CDR3 region: CASRSLGGDTQYF. As DNA, the CDR3 is TGTGCCAGTAGATCCTTGGGGGGTGATACGCAGTATTTT.

The rearrangement uses TRBV15 and TRBJ1-3; D is unresolved. Between the trimmed V and J ends, which lost 0 bases and 0 bases, there was a span of 15 bases. The CDR3 is 18 residues long. The germline V gene has CDR1 LNHNV and CDR2 YYDKDF (reference sequence). The CDR3 bases are TGTGCCACCAGCAGAGATCGATTCGGAGGCAGCTCTGGAAACACCATATATTTT. Protein sequence: CATSRDRFGGSSGNTIYF. Full variable domain (missing parts from reference TRBV15 and TRBJ1-3): DAMVIQNPRYQVTQFGKPVTLSCSQTLNHNVMYWYQQKSSQAPKLLFHYYDKDFNNEADTPDNFQSRRPNTSFCFLDIRSPGLGDTAMYLCATSRDRFGGSSGNTIYFGEGSWLTVV.

The rearrangement links TRBV5-4 to TRBJ2-6; TRBD1 is a possible D gene (5 bases). Germline V CDR1 and CDR2: SGHNT, YYREEE (reference sequence). Trimming stripped 1 base from V and 8 bases from J, with 7 bases between. The CDR3 has 13 residues. For the CDR3, the DNA is TGTGCCAGCAGCTTGACAGGTCCCAACGTCCTGACTTTC. It codes for CASSLTGPNVLTF. The full variable domain, in which reference TRBV5-4 and TRBJ2-6 provide the parts outside the CDR3, is ETGVTQSPTHLIKTRGQQVTLRCSSQSGHNTVSWYQQALGQGPQFIFQYYREEENGRGNFPPRFSGLQFPNYSSELNVNALELDDSALYLCASSLTGPNVLTFGAGSRLTVL.

This clone has just a few counts. V and J are TRBV5-1 and TRBJ2-6, with a weak D call TRBD1 (6 bases). The CDR3 has 15 amino acids. CDR1 SGHRS and CDR2 YFSETQ come from the germline V gene. The ends were cut back, 7 bases at V and 2 bases at J, with 13 bases in the middle. The CDR3 spells CASGLRGTGANVLTF. The CDR3 DNA reads as TGCGCCAGCGGCCTCAGGGGCACTGGGGCCAACGTCCTGACTTTC.

This chain links TRBV18 with TRBJ2-7, with D possibly matching TRBD2 (6 bases). With 3 bases removed from V and 4 bases from J, the gap between germline ends came to 13 bases. The germline gives CDR1 KGHSH, CDR2 LQKENI. This CDR3 contains 14 residues. In DNA form, the CDR3 reads TGTGCCAGCTCACCCGGGGGAGGACCGTACGAGCAGTACTTC. Its translation is CASSPGGGPYEQYF. The full variable domain, with the rest looked up from reference TRBV18 and TRBJ2-7, is NAGVMQNPRHLVRRRGQEARLRCSPMKGHSHVYWYRQLPEEGLKFMVYLQKENIIDESGMPKERFSAEFPKEGPSILRIQQVVRGDSAAYFCASSPGGGPYEQYFGPGTRLTVT.

This chain connects TRBV5-6 to TRBJ1-3; no firm D call. CDR3 size: 16 residues. Trimming shortened V by 3 bases and J by 0 bases, and 13 bases separated the two germline ends. The germline V gene has CDR1 SGHDT and CDR2 YYEEEE. CDR3 nucleotides: TGTGCCAGCAGCTCCGGACCGGGGAACTCTGGAAACACCATATATTTT. Protein: CASSSGPGNSGNTIYF.

The chain has TRBV19 and TRBJ2-5; 7 bases match TRBD1. CDR1 is LNHDA and CDR2 is SQIVND in the germline V gene (reference sequence). The length of the CDR3 is 13 residues. The J segment lost 5 bases and the V segment lost 4 bases, leaving 4 bases of the junction unmatched. The CDR3: CASSRGGWETQYF. Written as DNA, the CDR3 is TGTGCCAGTAGTAGAGGGGGCTGGGAGACCCAGTACTTC.